The 18 T cell receptor beta chains below all came from one sample that was sequenced in a study of blood T cells in healthy people across ages. It was with a sample-barcoded 5' primer and a J-beta primer mix that a second PCR of roughly 7 to 12 cycles was run. TCRdb called the 5' RACE reads again in MiXCR, with one record for every CDR3 protein. This repertoire shows around 1.1 million distinct CDR3 sequences, 35% to 40% found once; its top ten account for roughly 13%. Material: blood. These receptors all come from a young man in good health.

The chain employs TRBV20-1 and TRBJ1-2; 7 positions match TRBD1. Germline lookup yields CDR1 DFQATT and CDR2 SNEGSKA (reference sequence). Germline trimming cut 5 bases from V and 4 bases from J; bases unmatched to any gene: 7. CDR3 length: 13 amino acids. The CDR3 loop reads CSAPGPGGYGYTF. In nucleotides, the CDR3 is TGCAGTGCTCCCGGTCCAGGGGGCTATGGCTACACCTTC.

V and J are TRBV7-9 and TRBJ1-1; no reliable D call. The CDR3 has 14 amino acids. V was pared by 5 bases and J by 4 bases, with 14 bases between. Germline V gives CDR1 SEHNR, CDR2 FQNEAQ (reference sequence). The CDR3 region is CASSQKREGTEAFF. The CDR3, as DNA: TGTGCCAGCAGCCAGAAGAGGGAAGGCACTGAAGCTTTCTTT.

The CDR3 sequence is CSARDLAGGAYEQYF. The CDR3 coding sequence is TGCAGTGCTAGAGATCTGGCAGGGGGTGCCTACGAGCAGTACTTC. The chain employs TRBV20-1 and TRBJ2-7; 7 bases are shared with TRBD1. The J segment lost 2 bases and the V segment lost 0 bases, leaving 7 bases of the junction unmatched. The germline V gene has CDR1 DFQATT and CDR2 SNEGSKA (reference sequence). The CDR3 covers 15 residues.

A few counts support this clonotype. The rearrangement links TRBV2 to TRBJ2-2; no reliable D call. The CDR3 consists of 13 residues. The germline V and J ends were trimmed by 6 bases and 2 bases, with 7 bases remaining between them. Germline V gene lookup returns CDR1 SNHLY and CDR2 FYNNEI. The DNA of the CDR3 is TGTGCCAGCAGAAAAGAAAACACCGGGGAGCTGTTTTTT. Its protein is CASRKENTGELFF.

The sample holds one count of this clonotype. The gene calls are TRBV12-3 or TRBV12-4 and TRBJ2-1; D gene uncertain. This CDR3 comprises 13 residues. Between the trimmed V and J ends, which lost 5 bases and 8 bases, there was a span of 13 bases. The CDR3 loop is CASSVQEIDEQFF. The DNA of the CDR3 is TGTGCCAGCAGTGTTCAGGAGATCGATGAGCAGTTCTTC.

This clonotype was counted a few times. This chain links TRBV4-3 with TRBJ1-2, with a weak D call TRBD1 (5 bases). Trimming shortened V by 0 bases and J by 5 bases, and 16 bases separated the two germline ends. The CDR3 runs to 16 residues. From germline, CDR1 is LGHNA and CDR2 YSLEER. CDR3 in amino acids: CASSQDITGPWYGYTF. The CDR3 bases are TGCGCCAGCAGCCAAGATATAACAGGCCCATGGTATGGCTACACCTTC.

The V and J genes are TRBV5-1 and TRBJ1-2; 8 bases fit TRBD1. Germline V lookup: CDR1 SGHRS, CDR2 YFSETQ. This CDR3 spans 19 amino acids. J lost 2 bases, V lost 0 bases, and 15 bases had no gene match. CDR3 coding DNA: TGCGCCAGCAGCTTGGCCTGGGAAGGGACAGGCACCCCGAACTATGGCTACACCTTC. Its protein product is CASSLAWEGTGTPNYGYTF.

The chain recombines TRBV28 with TRBJ2-3; 7 bases are shared with TRBD1. Unmatched junction bases numbered 10, after V lost 1 base and J lost 3 bases. The CDR3 is made up of 17 amino acids. In germline, CDR1 is MDHEN, CDR2 SYDVKM. The CDR3 loop reads CASSLSPEQGYTDTQYF. CDR3 sequence (DNA): TGTGCCAGCAGTTTATCTCCCGAACAGGGGTATACAGATACGCAGTATTTT.

Points on this clonotype: Germline and junction disagree at one end, which may indicate a read error. The CDR3 sequence: CVSSLVGPSTDTQYF. As DNA, the CDR3 is TGTGTCAGCAGTTTAGTGGGACCAAGCACAGATACGCAGTATTTT. V gene TRBV12-3 or TRBV12-4 combines with J gene TRBJ2-3, with D perhaps TRBD1 or TRBD2 (5 bases each). This CDR3 has 15 amino acids.

The chain joins TRBV20-1 to TRBJ1-6, with a weak D call TRBD1 (5 bases). The CDR3 loop spans 14 amino acids. The germline CDR1 and CDR2 sequences are DFQATT and SNEGSKA (reference sequence). V was trimmed by 0 bases and J by 5 bases, leaving 8 bases between them. CDR3 coding DNA: TGCAGTGCTAGAGATCAGGGCGATAATTCACCCCTCCACTTT. Amino acids: CSARDQGDNSPLHF.

The chain carries TRBV7-2 and TRBJ1-5; no clear D. Per germline, CDR1 SGHTA and CDR2 FQGNSA. The CDR3 sequence is 13 residues long. V lost 1 base, J lost 6 bases, and 7 bases lay in between. In DNA form, the CDR3 reads TGTGCCAGCAGCTTAGGCTTCGGTCAGCCCCAGCATTTT. Its translation: CASSLGFGQPQHF.

Details on this clonotype: The missing conserved phenylalanine or tryptophan at the end of this CDR3 makes a read error likely. This sequence joins TRBV3-1 and TRBJ2-7; D uncertain. V was clipped by 3 bases and J by 0 bases, with 12 bases between them. Looked up from germline, CDR1 is LGHDT and CDR2 is YNNKEL (reference sequence). The CDR3 contains 15 residues. Here the CDR3 reads CASSQSTRSSYEQYS. For the CDR3, the DNA is TGTGCCAGCAGCCAGAGCACCAGGAGCTCCTACGAGCAGTACTCC.

This rearrangement joins TRBV6-1 to TRBJ2-1, with 7 bases matching TRBD2. This CDR3 has 19 residues. The junction had 17 bases not matched to a gene; V was cut back by 6 bases and J by 0 bases. The germline gives CDR1 MNHNS, CDR2 SASEGT. The CDR3 region has the DNA TGTGCCAGCAGACCTCCTGGGACTACCGCAGCCCGCTCCTACAATGAGCAGTTCTTC. This codes for CASRPPGTTAARSYNEQFF.

This clonotype has more than one count but fewer than ten. This chain links TRBV4-1 with TRBJ2-1; 8 nucleotides align to TRBD2. The trim removed 1 base at V and 2 bases at J, leaving 7 bases unmatched. The germline V gene has CDR1 MGHRA and CDR2 YSYEKL. The CDR3 is 17 amino acids. The DNA of the CDR3 is TGCGCCAGCAGCCAAGTGGTGGACGGGGGGGCCTACAATGAGCAGTTCTTC. It codes for CASSQVVDGGAYNEQFF.

The rearrangement joins TRBV6-1 to TRBJ1-2, with a weak D call TRBD1 (6 bases). CDR3 size: 10 residues. Germline V lookup: CDR1 MNHNS, CDR2 SASEGT. V shed 8 bases and J shed 7 bases, with 8 bases lying between them. DNA for the CDR3: TGTGCCAGCGGGGACATTGGCTACACCTTC. It yields the protein CASGDIGYTF.

About this clonotype: One end of the junction fails to match germline, which may point to a read error. The chain recombines TRBV7-2 with TRBJ2-7, with D unclear. Germline CDR1 and CDR2: SGHTA and FQGNSA. The CDR3 length is 14 residues. The CDR3 nucleotides read TGTGCCAGCAGCGTAAAAGACGGACCCTACGGGCAGTACTTC. It encodes CASSVKDGPYGQYF.

A word on this clonotype: Germline and junction disagree at one end, which may indicate a read error. The CDR3 region is CASSVARESTEAFF. The CDR3 DNA is TGTGCCAGCAGCGTAGCGAGGGAAAGCACTGAAGCTTTCTTT. The V gene is TRBV7-2, the J gene TRBJ1-1; D not resolved. Germline CDR1 reads SGHTA; CDR2 reads FQGNSA. The CDR3 length is 14 residues.

There are a few counts of this clonotype. The rearrangement links TRBV4-3 to TRBJ1-4, with 8 positions matching TRBD1. This CDR3 contains 16 residues. V was clipped by 2 bases and J by 7 bases; unmatched bases: 9. Per germline, CDR1 LGHNA and CDR2 YSLEER. The CDR3 region has the DNA TGCGCCAGCAGCCAACCCGGCAGGGGGCTGAGTGAAAAACTGTTTTTT. Protein sequence: CASSQPGRGLSEKLFF.